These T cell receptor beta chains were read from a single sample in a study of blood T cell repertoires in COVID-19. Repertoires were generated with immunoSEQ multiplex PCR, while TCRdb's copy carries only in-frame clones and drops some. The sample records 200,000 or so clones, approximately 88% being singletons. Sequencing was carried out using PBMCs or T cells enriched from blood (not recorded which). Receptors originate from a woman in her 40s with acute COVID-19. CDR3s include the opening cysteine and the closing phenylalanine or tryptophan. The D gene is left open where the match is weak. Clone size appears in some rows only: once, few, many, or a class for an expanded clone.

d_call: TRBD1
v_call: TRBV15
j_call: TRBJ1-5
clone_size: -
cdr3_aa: CATSRGGTGGQPQHF
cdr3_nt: TGTGCCACCAGCCGAGGTGGGACAGGGGGTCAGCCCCAGCATTTT

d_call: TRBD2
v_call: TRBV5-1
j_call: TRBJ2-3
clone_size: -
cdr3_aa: CASSLDGGGAGDTQYF
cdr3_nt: TGCGCCAGCAGCTTGGACGGCGGGGGGGCCGGAGATACGCAGTATTTT

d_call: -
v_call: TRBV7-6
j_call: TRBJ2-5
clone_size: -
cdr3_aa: CASSLGGLQETQYF
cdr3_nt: TGTGCCAGCAGCTTAGGGGGACTCCAAGAGACCCAGTACTTC

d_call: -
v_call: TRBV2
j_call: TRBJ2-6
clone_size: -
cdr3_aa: CAAAADVHSGANVLTF
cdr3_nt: TGTGCCGCCGCAGCGGACGTTCACTCTGGGGCCAACGTCCTGACTTTC

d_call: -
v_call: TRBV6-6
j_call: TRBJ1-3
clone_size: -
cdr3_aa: CASSYAPEGTGNTIYF
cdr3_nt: TGTGCCAGCAGTTACGCCCCCGAGGGAACGGGAAACACCATATATTTT

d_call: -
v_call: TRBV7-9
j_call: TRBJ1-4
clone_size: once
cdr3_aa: CASSLSLGGRTAEKLFF
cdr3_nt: TGTGCCAGCAGCTTATCGTTGGGTGGGCGTACGGCTGAAAAACTGTTTTTT

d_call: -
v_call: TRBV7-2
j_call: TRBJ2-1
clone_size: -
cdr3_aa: CASSLALGRASYNEQFF
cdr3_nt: TGTGCCAGCAGCTTAGCGCTTGGCAGGGCATCCTACAATGAGCAGTTCTTC

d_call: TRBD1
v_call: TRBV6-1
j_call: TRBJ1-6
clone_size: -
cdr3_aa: CASSDPGQGTDSPLHF
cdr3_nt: TGTGCCAGCAGTGACCCCGGACAGGGTACGGATTCACCCCTCCACTTT

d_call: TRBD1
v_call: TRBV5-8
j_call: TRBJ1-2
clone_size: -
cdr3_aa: CASSWPGQVDYTF
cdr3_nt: TGTGCCAGCAGCTGGCCGGGACAGGTCGACTACACCTTC

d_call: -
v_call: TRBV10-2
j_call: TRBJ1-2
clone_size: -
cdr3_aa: CASSLINRAPGYTF
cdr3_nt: TGCGCCAGCAGCTTAATAAACAGGGCGCCTGGCTACACCTTC

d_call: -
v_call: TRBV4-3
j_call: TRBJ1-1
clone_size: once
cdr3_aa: CASSQMLAGTLNTEAFF
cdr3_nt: TGCGCCAGCAGCCAAATGTTAGCAGGGACACTCAACACTGAAGCTTTCTTT

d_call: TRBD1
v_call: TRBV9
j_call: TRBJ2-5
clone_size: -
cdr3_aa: CASSPSTGGLETQYF
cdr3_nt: TGTGCCAGCAGCCCTTCTACAGGGGGCCTAGAGACCCAGTACTTC

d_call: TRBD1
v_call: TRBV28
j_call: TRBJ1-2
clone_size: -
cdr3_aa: CASSPPGTGIYGYTF
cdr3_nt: TGTGCCAGCAGTCCGCCCGGGACAGGGATTTATGGCTACACCTTC

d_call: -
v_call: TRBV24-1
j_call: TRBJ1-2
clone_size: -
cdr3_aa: CATSDIDGVYGYTF
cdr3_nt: TGTGCCACCAGTGATATTGACGGAGTCTATGGCTACACCTTC

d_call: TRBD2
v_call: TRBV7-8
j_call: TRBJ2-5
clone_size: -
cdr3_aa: CASSYRAGGPGGETQYF
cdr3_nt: TGTGCCAGCAGCTACCGGGCGGGGGGGCCCGGGGGAGAGACCCAGTACTTC

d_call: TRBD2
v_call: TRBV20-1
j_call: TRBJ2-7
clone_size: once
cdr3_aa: CSASLSTSTYEQYF
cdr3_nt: TGCAGTGCTAGTCTGTCGACTAGCACCTACGAGCAGTACTTC

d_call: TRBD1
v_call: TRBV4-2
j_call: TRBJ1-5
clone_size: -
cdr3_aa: CASSLTGASQPQHF
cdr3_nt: TGTGCCAGCAGCCTCACAGGGGCGAGCCAGCCCCAGCATTTT

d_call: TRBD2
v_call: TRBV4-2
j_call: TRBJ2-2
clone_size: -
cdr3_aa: CASSQFPTSGGYTGELFF
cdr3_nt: TGTGCCAGCAGCCAATTCCCGACTAGCGGGGGATACACCGGGGAGCTGTTTTTT

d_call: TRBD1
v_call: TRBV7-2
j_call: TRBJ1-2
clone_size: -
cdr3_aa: CASSLQGLNYGYTF
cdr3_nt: TGTGCCAGCAGCCTACAGGGGTTGAACTATGGCTACACCTTC

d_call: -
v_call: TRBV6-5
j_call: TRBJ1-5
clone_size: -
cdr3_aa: CASTGIRDQPQHF
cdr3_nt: TGTGCCAGCACGGGTATACGTGATCAGCCCCAGCATTTT

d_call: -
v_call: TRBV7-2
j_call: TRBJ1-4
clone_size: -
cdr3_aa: CASSLGGPANEKLFF
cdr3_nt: TGTGCCAGCAGCTTAGGAGGTCCAGCTAATGAAAAACTGTTTTTT

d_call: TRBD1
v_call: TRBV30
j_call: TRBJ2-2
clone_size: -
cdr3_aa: CAGQGHTGELFF
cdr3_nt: TGTGCCGGACAGGGGCACACCGGGGAGCTGTTTTTT

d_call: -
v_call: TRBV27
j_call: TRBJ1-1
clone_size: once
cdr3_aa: CASSLWVTGEAFF
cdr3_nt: TGTGCCAGCAGTTTATGGGTGACAGGTGAAGCTTTCTTT

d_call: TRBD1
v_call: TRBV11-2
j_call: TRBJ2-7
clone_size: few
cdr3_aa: CASIRTGYYEQYF
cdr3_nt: TGTGCCAGCATCCGGACAGGGTACTACGAGCAGTACTTC

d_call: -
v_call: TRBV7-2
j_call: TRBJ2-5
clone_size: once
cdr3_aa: CASSLYRVGEETQYF
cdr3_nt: TGTGCCAGCAGCTTATACAGGGTTGGCGAGGAGACCCAGTACTTC

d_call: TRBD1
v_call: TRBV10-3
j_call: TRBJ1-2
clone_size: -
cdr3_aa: CAIRRTGDENYGYTF
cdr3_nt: TGTGCCATCAGGCGGACAGGGGACGAAAACTATGGCTACACCTTC

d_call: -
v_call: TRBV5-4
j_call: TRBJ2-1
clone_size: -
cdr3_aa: CASSSNTRDEQFF
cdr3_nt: TGTGCCAGCAGCTCTAACACTAGGGATGAGCAGTTCTTC

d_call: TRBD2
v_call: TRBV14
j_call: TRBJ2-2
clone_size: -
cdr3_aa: CASSRSGRTTGELFF
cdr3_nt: TGTGCCAGCAGTCGTAGCGGGAGGACCACCGGGGAGCTGTTTTTT

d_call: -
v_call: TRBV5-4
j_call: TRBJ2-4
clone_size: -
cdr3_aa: CASSLALSGKNIQYF
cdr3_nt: TGTGCCAGCAGCTTGGCCCTTAGCGGTAAAAACATTCAGTACTTC

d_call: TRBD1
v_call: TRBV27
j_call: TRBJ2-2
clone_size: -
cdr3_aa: CASSLQGQQNTGELFF
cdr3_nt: TGTGCCAGCAGTCTTCAGGGACAGCAGAACACCGGGGAGCTGTTTTTT

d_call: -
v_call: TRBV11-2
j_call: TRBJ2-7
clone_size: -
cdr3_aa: CASSLGPHLYEQYF
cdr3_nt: TGTGCCAGCAGCTTAGGGCCGCATTTGTACGAGCAGTACTTC

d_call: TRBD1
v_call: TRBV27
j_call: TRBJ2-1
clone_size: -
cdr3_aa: CASRTDRGSYNEQFF
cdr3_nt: TGTGCCAGCAGAACCGACAGGGGCTCCTACAATGAGCAGTTCTTC

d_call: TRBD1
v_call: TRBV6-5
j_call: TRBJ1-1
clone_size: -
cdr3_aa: CASRGTGLNTEAFF
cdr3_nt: TGTGCCAGCAGGGGGACAGGGCTGAACACTGAAGCTTTCTTT

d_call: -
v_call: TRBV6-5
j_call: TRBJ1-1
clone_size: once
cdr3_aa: CASSYGRGMNTEAFF
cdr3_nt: TGTGCCAGCAGTTACGGCCGGGGAATGAACACTGAAGCTTTCTTT

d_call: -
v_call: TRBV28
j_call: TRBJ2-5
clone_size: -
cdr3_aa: CASRSTNAGDVGTQYF
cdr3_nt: TGTGCCAGCAGATCAACCAATGCAGGGGATGTAGGGACCCAGTACTTC

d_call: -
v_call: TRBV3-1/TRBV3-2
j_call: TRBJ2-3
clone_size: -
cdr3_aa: CASSQDRITGRADTQYF
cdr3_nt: TGTGCCAGCAGCCAAGATCGTATAACGGGAAGGGCAGATACGCAGTATTTT

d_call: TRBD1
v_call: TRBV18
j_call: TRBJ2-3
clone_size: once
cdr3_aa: CASQRGGGKDTQYF
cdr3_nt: TGTGCCAGCCAGAGAGGGGGCGGTAAAGATACGCAGTATTTT

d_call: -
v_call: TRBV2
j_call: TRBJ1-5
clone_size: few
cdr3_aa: CASSVGGGNQPQHF
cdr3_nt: TGTGCCAGCAGTGTTGGGGGGGGCAATCAGCCCCAGCATTTT

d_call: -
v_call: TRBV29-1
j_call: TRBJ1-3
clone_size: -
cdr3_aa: CSARGASGNTIYF
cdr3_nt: TGCAGCGCGCGGGGGGCCTCTGGAAACACCATATATTTT

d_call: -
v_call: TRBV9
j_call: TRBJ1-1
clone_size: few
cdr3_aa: CASSVVEGQLLGTEAFF
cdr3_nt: TGTGCCAGCAGCGTAGTGGAGGGTCAACTCCTGGGCACTGAAGCTTTCTTT

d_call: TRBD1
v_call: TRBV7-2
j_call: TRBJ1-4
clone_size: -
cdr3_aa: CASSAYRGGNEKLFF
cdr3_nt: TGTGCCAGCAGCGCATACAGGGGGGGTAATGAAAAACTGTTTTTT

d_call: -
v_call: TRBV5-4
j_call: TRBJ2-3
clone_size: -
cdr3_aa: CASSLAVRGTDTQYF
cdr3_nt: TGTGCCAGCAGCTTGGCTGTCCGGGGGACCGATACGCAGTATTTT

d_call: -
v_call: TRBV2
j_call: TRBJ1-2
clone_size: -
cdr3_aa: CASSNRVNYGYTF
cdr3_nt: TGTGCCAGCAGTAACAGGGTCAACTATGGCTACACCTTC

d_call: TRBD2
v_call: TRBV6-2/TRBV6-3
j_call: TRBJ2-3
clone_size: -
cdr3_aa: CASSFPLTSGGTDTQYF
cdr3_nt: TGTGCCAGCAGTTTCCCCCTCACTAGCGGGGGCACAGATACGCAGTATTTT

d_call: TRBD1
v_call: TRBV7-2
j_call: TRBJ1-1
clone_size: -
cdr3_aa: CASSPRMTGTGGTEAFF
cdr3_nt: TGTGCCAGCAGCCCGAGAATGACCGGGACAGGGGGCACTGAAGCTTTCTTT

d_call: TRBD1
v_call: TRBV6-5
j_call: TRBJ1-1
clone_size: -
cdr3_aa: CASSSPTGMNTEAFF
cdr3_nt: TGTGCCAGCAGTTCCCCGACAGGGATGAACACTGAAGCTTTCTTT

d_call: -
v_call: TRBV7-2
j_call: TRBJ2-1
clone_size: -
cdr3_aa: CASSPSRTGYNEQFF
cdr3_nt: TGTGCCAGCAGTCCATCTCGGACTGGATACAATGAGCAGTTCTTC

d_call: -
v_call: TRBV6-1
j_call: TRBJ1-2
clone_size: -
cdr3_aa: CASSEPPMGGALNYGYTF
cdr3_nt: TGTGCCAGCAGCGAACCCCCGATGGGAGGGGCGCTTAATTATGGCTACACCTTC

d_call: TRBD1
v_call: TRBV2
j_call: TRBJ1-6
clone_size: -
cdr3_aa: CASSRDRGQNSPLHF
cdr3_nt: TGTGCCAGCAGTCGGGACAGGGGGCAGAATTCACCCCTCCACTTT

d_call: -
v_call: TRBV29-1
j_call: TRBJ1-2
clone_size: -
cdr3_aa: CSVRQAQNYGYTF
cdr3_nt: TGCAGCGTTCGACAGGCTCAAAACTATGGCTACACCTTC

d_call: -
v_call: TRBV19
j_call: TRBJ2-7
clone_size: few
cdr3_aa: CASRADEQYF
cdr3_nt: TGTGCCAGTAGGGCAGACGAGCAGTACTTC

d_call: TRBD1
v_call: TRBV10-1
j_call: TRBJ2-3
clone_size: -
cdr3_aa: CASSEWTGQGSTDTQYF
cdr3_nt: TGCGCCAGCAGTGAGTGGACCGGACAGGGGAGCACAGATACGCAGTATTTT

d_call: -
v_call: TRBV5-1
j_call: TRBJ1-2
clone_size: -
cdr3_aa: CARRWGGLAREGYTF
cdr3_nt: TGCGCCCGCCGCTGGGGGGGGCTGGCAAGGGAAGGCTACACCTTC

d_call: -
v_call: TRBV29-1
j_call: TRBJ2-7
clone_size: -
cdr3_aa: CSVEDQDSYEQYF
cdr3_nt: TGCAGCGTTGAAGACCAGGACAGCTACGAGCAGTACTTC

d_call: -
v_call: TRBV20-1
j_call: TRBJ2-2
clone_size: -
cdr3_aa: CSASTGGANTGELFF
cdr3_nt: TGCAGTGCTAGTACGGGCGGGGCAAACACCGGGGAGCTGTTTTTT

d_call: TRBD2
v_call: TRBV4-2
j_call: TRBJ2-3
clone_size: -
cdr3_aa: CASSQDRASGAYTDTQYF
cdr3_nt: TGTGCCAGCAGCCAAGATAGGGCTAGCGGGGCCTACACAGATACGCAGTATTTT